This is a list of T cell receptor beta chains from one sample in a study of T cells in narcolepsy. Sequencing used immunoSEQ multiplex PCR; TCRdb keeps in-frame clones, though not all of them. In the table there are tens of thousands of clones, roughly 88% of which are singletons. The sample taken for sequencing was CD45RA- memory CD4+ T cells from PBMCs. These receptors all stem from a human donor with narcolepsy. CDR3s include the opening cysteine and the closing phenylalanine or tryptophan. The D gene is left open where the match is weak. For some rows the clone size is stated as once, few or many, or as a class when expanded; others skip it.

V gene	clone size	D gene	J gene	CDR3 DNA	CDR3 protein
TRBV27	few	TRBD1	TRBJ1-6	TGTGCCAGCAGTTTAGACCCAGGGGGCAGTAATTCACCCCTCCACTTT	CASSLDPGGSNSPLHF
TRBV27	.	.	TRBJ2-3	TGTGCCAGCAGTTTATCGGGATATACCACAGATACGCAGTATTTT	CASSLSGYTTDTQYF
TRBV4-3	.	.	TRBJ1-4	TGCGCCAGCGGATTGACCGGGGTCGACGAAAAACTGTTTTTT	CASGLTGVDEKLFF
TRBV29-1	.	TRBD1	TRBJ1-2	TGCAGCGTTACCACTGGACAGGGAGGCTATGGCTACACCTTC	CSVTTGQGGYGYTF
TRBV27	.	.	TRBJ1-1	TGTGCCAGCAGGAGCCCGGGCCTGAACACTGAAGCTTTCTTT	CASRSPGLNTEAFF
TRBV11-2	.	.	TRBJ2-7	TGTGCCAGCAGCCCTTTGGGGGCCGAGCAGTACTTC	CASSPLGAEQYF
TRBV11-3	.	.	TRBJ1-3	TGTGCCAGCAGCTTTGGCTTAAGCTCTGGAAACACCATATATTTT	CASSFGLSSGNTIYF
TRBV19	.	.	TRBJ2-2	TGTGCCAGTAGTATAGATCGACAGACCGGGGAGCTGTTTTTT	CASSIDRQTGELFF
TRBV5-4	.	.	TRBJ2-6	TGTGCCAGCAGCAGTCCCGGCAAGGGGCCTGGGACCAACGTCCTGACTTTC	CASSSPGKGPGTNVLTF
TRBV9	once	.	TRBJ2-7	TGTGCCAGCAGCGTAGGCCCTTTCTACGAGCAGTACTTC	CASSVGPFYEQYF
TRBV18	once	TRBD1	TRBJ1-5	TGTGCCAGCTCCGACCCGCGGCTGTCTAGGGACAGGACGAGCAATCAGCCCCAGCATTTT	CASSDPRLSRDRTSNQPQHF
TRBV19	.	.	TRBJ1-3	TGTGCCAGTAGTCGGGCAGGGAACTCTGGAAACACCATATATTTT	CASSRAGNSGNTIYF
TRBV29-1	.	TRBD2	TRBJ2-2	TGCAGCGGAGCGGGGGGGCCGAACACCGGGGAGCTGTTTTTT	CSGAGGPNTGELFF
TRBV7-9	.	TRBD2	TRBJ2-5	TGTGCCAGCAGCTTGGTTAGCGGGGGAGAGACCCAGTACTTC	CASSLVSGGETQYF
TRBV18	.	.	TRBJ1-2	TGTGCCAGCTCAGGGTATTACTATGGCTACACCTTC	CASSGYYYGYTF
TRBV30	.	.	TRBJ2-7	TGTGCCTGGAGTGTACTAGGGGGGAGCTCCTACGAGCAGTACTTC	CAWSVLGGSSYEQYF
TRBV5-1	.	.	TRBJ1-4	TGCGCCAGCAGCTGGGCCGAGATGACGACAACTAATGAAAAACTGTTTTTT	CASSWAEMTTTNEKLFF
TRBV9	.	.	TRBJ1-1	TGTGCCAGCATATTCCCTTTTGTAGCAGGGGAAACTGAAGCTTTCTTT	CASIFPFVAGETEAFF
TRBV2	few	.	TRBJ2-6	TGTGCCAGCATTCTTAACCCCTCTGGGGCCAACGTCCTGACTTTC	CASILNPSGANVLTF
TRBV6-6	.	.	TRBJ2-1	TGTGCCAGCACCTCGGGGTGGGACAATGAGCAGTTCTTC	CASTSGWDNEQFF
TRBV5-1	.	TRBD2	TRBJ2-7	TGCGCCAGCAGCTTGGCCGAAAGCGGGGGGGCGAACAAGCACGAGCAGTACTTC	CASSLAESGGANKHEQYF
TRBV5-4	.	.	TRBJ2-3	TGTGCCAGCAGCTTGGCGGGTGGAGGGGCTGCGGCAGATACGCAGTATTTT	CASSLAGGGAAADTQYF